This T cell receptor (beta chain) was sequenced for a study of T cell responses to AZD1222 COVID-19 vaccine. Study-wide points: There were repertoire samples only from the period after the peak T cell response. Vaccine-related CD4 TCRs covered spike, predominating at 160-218 and 743-854. Unmutated regions of variants are reportedly targeted by nearly half of spike-specific TCRs.

Measured with immunoSEQ multiplex PCR; TCRdb has only the in-frame clones, and not every one. The data show under 150,000 clones, with 93% seen just once and roughly 0.87% held by the top ten. Germline V gene sequence: CDR1 SGDLS, CDR2 YYNGEE. The CDR3 sequence is 13 residues long. V was trimmed by 3 bases and J by 5 bases, leaving 11 bases between them. A remark on this clone: Its antigen is still unknown.

The sample was peripheral blood, taken on day 0 of AZD1222 vaccination. The gene calls are TRBV9 and TRBJ1-2; D might be TRBD1 (6 bases). The TCR sequence derives from an adult in good health. Here the CDR3 DNA reads TGTGCCAGCAGCGCTAATACAGGGTATGGCTACACCTTC. Protein: CASSANTGYGYTF.